This TCR beta chain was found in a study of cytomegalovirus exposure and HLA in healthy donors. PCR amplification relied on 60 Vbeta primers (plus 13 Jbeta primers). Method: immunoSEQ multiplex PCR; TCRdb's copy keeps in-frame clones and lacks some. The table has 150,000 to 200,000 clones, more than 80% seen once. Study results and limitations: Accurate prediction of HLA-A and HLA-B alleles (for most subjects) was reportedly achieved from TCR beta sequences. With later analysis, a missense DCLRE1C variant became linked to TCR beta V- and J-gene trimming.

This clone appeared a single time. Antigen specificity is unknown. The CDR3 is 16 amino acids. Trimming removed 2 bases from V and 4 bases from J, with 17 bases in between. The germline gives CDR1 LNHDA, CDR2 SQIVND (reference sequence). Sequenced material: PBMCs. This receptor was identified in a woman between 18 and 29 years old in good health and CMV-seropositive. This chain joins TRBV19 and TRBJ1-1, with D possibly TRBD1 on 5 matching bases. CDR3 residues: CASSIWGSREGTEAFF. Written as DNA, the CDR3 is TGTGCCAGTAGTATATGGGGATCCAGGGAGGGCACTGAAGCTTTCTTT.